Sequencing of this TCR beta chain was carried out in a study of metastatic and nonmetastatic thyroid tumors. Study information: The authors compared repertoires across blood and tumor or nodule tissue from malignant and benign thyroid patients.

In the authors' workflow: In papillary thyroid cancer, a distant-metastasis classifier was built using CDR3 differences across clinicopathological groups. With MiXCR, TCRdb called clones anew from the PCR reads. The V and J calls come from TCRdb's annotation, not from the publication. The sample has around 25,000 clones; 26% are singletons. Study-wide points: Within blood and tumor, benign nodules reportedly had significantly lower TCR beta diversity than malignant thyroid tumors did.

Before thyroid surgery, none of the patients had received any treatment. As to this clone: Its antigen is as yet unknown.

Between the trimmed V and J ends, which lost 6 bases and 8 bases, there was a span of 14 bases. The CDR3 loop spans 13 amino acids. Germline CDR1 and CDR2: MNHEY and SMNVEV (reference sequence). V usage is TRBV27 and J usage is TRBJ1-5; no reliable D call. The sequence was collected from a male donor with papillary thyroid cancer or a benign thyroid nodule (not recorded which). Some clones in this sample may be carry-over from other donors' samples. The sequenced sample consisted of blood. Here the CDR3 reads CASSSRANEPQHF. CDR3 nucleotide sequence: TGTGCCAGCAGCTCGAGAGCTAATGAGCCCCAGCATTTT.